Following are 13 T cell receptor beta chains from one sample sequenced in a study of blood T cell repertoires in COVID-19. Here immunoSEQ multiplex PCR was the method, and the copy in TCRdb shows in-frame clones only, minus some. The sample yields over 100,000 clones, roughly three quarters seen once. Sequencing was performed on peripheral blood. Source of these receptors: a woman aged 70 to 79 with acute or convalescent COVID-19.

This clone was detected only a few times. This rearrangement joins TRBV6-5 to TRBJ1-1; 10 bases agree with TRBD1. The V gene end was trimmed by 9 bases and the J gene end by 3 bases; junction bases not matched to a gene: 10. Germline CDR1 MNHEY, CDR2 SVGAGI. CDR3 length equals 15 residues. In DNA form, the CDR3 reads TGTGCCAGTCCTTTAGGGGACAGGGGAGACACTGAAGCTTTCTTT. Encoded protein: CASPLGDRGDTEAFF.

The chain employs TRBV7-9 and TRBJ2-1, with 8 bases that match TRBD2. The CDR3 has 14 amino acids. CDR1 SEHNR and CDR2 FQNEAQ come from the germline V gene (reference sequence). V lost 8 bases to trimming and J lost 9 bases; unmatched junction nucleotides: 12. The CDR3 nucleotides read TGTGCCAGCGCGGGGGGACACAGAGGGAGTGAGCAGTTCTTC. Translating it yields CASAGGHRGSEQFF.

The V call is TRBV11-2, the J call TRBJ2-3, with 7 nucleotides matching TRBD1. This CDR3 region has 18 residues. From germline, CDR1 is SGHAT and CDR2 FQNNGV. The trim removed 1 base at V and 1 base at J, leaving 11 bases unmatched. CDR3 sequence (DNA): TGTGCCAGCAGCTTAGGACCCCCACGACAGGGCCGCACAGATACGCAGTATTTT. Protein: CASSLGPPRQGRTDTQYF.

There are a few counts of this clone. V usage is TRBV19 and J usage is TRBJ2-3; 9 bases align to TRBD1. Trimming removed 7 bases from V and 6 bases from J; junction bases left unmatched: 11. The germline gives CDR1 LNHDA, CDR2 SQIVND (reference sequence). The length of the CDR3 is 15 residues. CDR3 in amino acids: CASTPGTGRSDTQYF. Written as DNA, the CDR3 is TGTGCCAGTACTCCCGGGACAGGGCGGTCGGATACGCAGTATTTT.

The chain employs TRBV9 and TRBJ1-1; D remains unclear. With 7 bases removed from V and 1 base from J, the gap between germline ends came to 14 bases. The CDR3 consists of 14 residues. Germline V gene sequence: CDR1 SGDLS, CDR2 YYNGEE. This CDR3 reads CASSKGRANTEAFF. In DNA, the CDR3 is TGTGCCAGCTCGAAAGGGAGGGCGAACACTGAAGCTTTCTTT.

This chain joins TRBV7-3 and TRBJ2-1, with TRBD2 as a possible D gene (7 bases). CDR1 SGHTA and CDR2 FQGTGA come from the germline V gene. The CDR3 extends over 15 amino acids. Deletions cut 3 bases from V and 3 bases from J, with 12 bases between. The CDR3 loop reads CASSLDSGIYNEQFF. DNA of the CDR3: TGTGCCAGCAGCTTGGACAGCGGGATCTACAATGAGCAGTTCTTC.

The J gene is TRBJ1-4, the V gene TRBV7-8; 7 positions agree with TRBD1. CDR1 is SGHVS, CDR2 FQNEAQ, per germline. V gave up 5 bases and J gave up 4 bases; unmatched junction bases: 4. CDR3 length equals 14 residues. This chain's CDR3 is CASSPGQVNEKLFF. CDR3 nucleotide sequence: TGTGCCAGCAGCCCAGGACAGGTTAATGAAAAACTGTTTTTT.

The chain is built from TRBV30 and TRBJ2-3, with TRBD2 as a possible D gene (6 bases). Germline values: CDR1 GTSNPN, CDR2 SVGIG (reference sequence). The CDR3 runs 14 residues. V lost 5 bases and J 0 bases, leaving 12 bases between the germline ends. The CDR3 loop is CAWEAGFSTDTQYF. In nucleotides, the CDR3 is TGTGCCTGGGAAGCGGGTTTTAGCACAGATACGCAGTATTTT.

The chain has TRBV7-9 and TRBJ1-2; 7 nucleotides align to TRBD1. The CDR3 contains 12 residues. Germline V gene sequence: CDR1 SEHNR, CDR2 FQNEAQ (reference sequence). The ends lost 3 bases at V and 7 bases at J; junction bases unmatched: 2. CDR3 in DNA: TGTGCCAGCAGCTTCGGACAGGTTGGCTACACCTTC. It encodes CASSFGQVGYTF.

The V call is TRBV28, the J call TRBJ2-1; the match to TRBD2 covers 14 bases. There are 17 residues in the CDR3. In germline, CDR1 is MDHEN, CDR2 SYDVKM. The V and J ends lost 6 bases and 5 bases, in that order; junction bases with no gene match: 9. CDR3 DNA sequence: TGTGCCAGCAGGCCTACTGGGACTAGCGGGAGTAACAATGAGCAGTTCTTC. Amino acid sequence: CASRPTGTSGSNNEQFF.

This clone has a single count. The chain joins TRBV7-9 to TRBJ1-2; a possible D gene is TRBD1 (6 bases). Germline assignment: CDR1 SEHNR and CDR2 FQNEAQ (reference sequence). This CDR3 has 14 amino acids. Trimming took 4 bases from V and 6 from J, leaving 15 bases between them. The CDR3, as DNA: TGTGCCAGCAGCTGGGGACAAACCGGTAATGGCTACACCTTC. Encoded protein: CASSWGQTGNGYTF.

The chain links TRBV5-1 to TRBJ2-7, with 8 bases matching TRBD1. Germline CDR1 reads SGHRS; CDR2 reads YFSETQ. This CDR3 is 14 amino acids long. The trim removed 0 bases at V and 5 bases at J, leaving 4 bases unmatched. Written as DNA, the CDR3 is TGCGCCAGCAGCTTGGGACAGGGGAACAACGAGCAGTACTTC. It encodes CASSLGQGNNEQYF.

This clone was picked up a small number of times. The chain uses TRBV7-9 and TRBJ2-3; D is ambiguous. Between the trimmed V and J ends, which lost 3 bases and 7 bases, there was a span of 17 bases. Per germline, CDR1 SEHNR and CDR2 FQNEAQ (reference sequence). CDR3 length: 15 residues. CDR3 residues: CASSFEVALSNTQYF. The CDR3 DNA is TGTGCCAGCAGCTTTGAGGTCGCACTTAGTAATACGCAGTATTTT.